This T cell receptor beta chain was sequenced for a study of response to subunit inactivated influenza vaccine. Findings and caveats of the study: Researchers suggested that each seasonal influenza vaccination recruits few new T cells.

TCRdb reprocessed the RT-PCR reads via MiXCR and lists one record per CDR3 protein. Here the sample spans some 500,000 distinct CDR3 sequences, more than 15% being singletons. This clonotype was seen a handful of times. Antigen unknown. V lost 6 bases, J lost 1 base, and 16 bases lay in between. This CDR3 region has 16 residues. Germline V gene sequence: CDR1 MNHNS, CDR2 SASEGT. This rearrangement joins TRBV6-1 to TRBJ1-5; D is possibly TRBD1 (5 bases). The TCR comes from a man aged 50-75 years who received an inactivated influenza vaccine. This specimen was CD4+ T cells sorted from PBMCs, taken around 2 years after vaccination. CDR3: CASSLNLGGSNQPQHF. CDR3 DNA: TGTGCCAGCAGCCTAAACTTGGGGGGAAGCAATCAGCCCCAGCATTTT.